The clone carrying this TCR beta chain showed up just a few times. The data were taken from a study of T cells in localized non-small cell lung cancer. This CDR3 is built from 12 residues. Trimming stripped 6 bases from V and 6 bases from J, with 11 bases between. Germline lookup yields CDR1 MDHEN and CDR2 SYDVKM. Here immunoSEQ multiplex PCR was the method, and the copy in TCRdb shows in-frame clones only, minus some. The sample has tens of thousands of clones; approximately 90% are singletons. The rearrangement joins TRBV28 to TRBJ1-2; TRBD1 is a possible D gene (6 bases). The sample here was peripheral blood, taken before any cancer treatment. This receptor was identified in a woman aged 40 to 75 with stage I lung adenocarcinoma. The DNA for the CDR3 is TGTGCCAGCAGGACACAGGGAAATGGCTACACCTTC. Translating gives CASRTQGNGYTF.